The clone carrying this T cell receptor beta chain was picked up many times. This record comes from a study of regulatory T cells in long-lasting Graves disease. The time point here: newly diagnosed GD, antithyroid drugs for less than 3 months. TCR sequences were obtained from RNA taken from PBMCs. Building of the TCR beta libraries involved iRepertoire HTBI primers and Arm-PCR of CDR3 regions. Via MiXCR, TCRdb re-called the multiplex PCR reads, giving one row per CDR3 protein. The table has about 620,000 distinct CDR3 sequences, 16% seen once. This CDR3 is 13 amino acids long. V was pared by 2 bases and J by 5 bases, with 9 bases between. CDR1 SGHNT and CDR2 YYREEE come from the germline V gene (reference sequence). The sample was also reused in another study, on T cells in Graves' hyperthyroidism and ophthalmopathy. That report adds: When the TCR CDR3 underwent first-round RT-PCR, the HTBI primer set was used.

Sample: peripheral blood mononuclear cells (PBMCs), taken at new diagnosis, from a patient treated with antithyroid drugs. The chain couples TRBV5-4 to TRBJ2-3; possible D gene TRBD1, 5 bases. The TCR was taken from a woman in her 30s with Graves disease. The CDR3 loop reads CASSFQQGDTQYF. DNA for the CDR3: TGTGCCAGCAGCTTCCAGCAGGGAGATACGCAGTATTTT. The full variable domain, in which reference TRBV5-4 and TRBJ2-3 provide the parts outside the CDR3, is ETGVTQSPTHLIKTRGQQVTLRCSSQSGHNTVSWYQQALGQGPQFIFQYYREEENGRGNFPPRFSGLQFPNYSSELNVNALELDDSALYLCASSFQQGDTQYFGPGTRLTVL.